The sequence of this T cell receptor (beta chain) was determined in a study of T-cell reconstitution after alpha-beta-depleted transplantation in children. Study-wide results and limits: Day-60 TCRbeta diversity that was high in some patients was derived from surviving recipient T cells and thymic progenitors. Two months or so post-transplant, alpha-beta T cells reportedly derived from several hundred expanded graft clones.

Unique molecular identifiers were incorporated when the TCRbeta library was constructed. TCRdb re-called the PCR reads with MiXCR, one entry per CDR3 protein. The profile shows 15,000 or so distinct CDR3 sequences, 5.1% of them singletons. This clonotype has a count of ten or more. Its matching antigen is unknown. The input for sequencing was PBMCs, taken before TCRalphabeta/CD19-depleted stem cell transplant. This receptor was obtained from a boy younger than 18 with acute lymphoblastic leukemia, due to receive a stem cell transplant.

As DNA, the CDR3 is TGTGCCACCAGTGATCCCCTGAGGGCGGGGGGGCTCCAGCGCAATGAGCAGTTCTTC. Translated, it gives CATSDPLRAGGLQRNEQFF. The rearrangement links TRBV24-1 to TRBJ2-1; 9 positions match TRBD2. J gave up 6 bases and V 3 bases, and 17 bases lay outside the gene matches. The CDR3 spans 19 residues. The V gene's germline CDR1 is KGHDR and CDR2 SFDVKD.